This record looks at one T cell receptor (beta chain) sequence and its context. These data originate in a study of stem cell transplantation in POMP-related autoinflammatory disease. Study summary: Hypothesis: faulty thymoproteasomes impair CD8+ T-cell selection, skewing TRB repertoires.

The V end lost 4 bases, the J end lost 3 bases, and 12 bases lay between the germline ends. This CDR3 is 15 amino acids long. In germline, CDR1 is SNHLY, CDR2 FYNNEI. Sequencing was performed with immunoSEQ multiplex PCR; in TCRdb, only in-frame clones are kept and a portion is missing. The sample includes tens of thousands of clones, approximately 91% of them seen just once. The material sequenced was CD4+ T cells from PBMCs, taken after stem cell transplantation. The chain carries TRBV2 and TRBJ1-4, with D perhaps matching TRBD1 (5 bases). The clonotype originates from a human patient with POMP-related autoinflammation and immune dysregulation (PRAID). The graft donor may have contributed some T cells. CDR3 amino acids: CASSAGGNSNEKLFF. The CDR3 DNA is TGTGCCAGCAGTGCGGGGGGGAATTCTAATGAAAAACTGTTTTTT. The variable domain in full, completed from reference TRBV2 and TRBJ1-4, reads EPEVTQTPSHQVTQMGQEVILRCVPISNHLYFYWYRQILGQKVEFLVSFYNNEISEKSEIFDDQFSVERPDGSNFTLKIRSTKLEDSAMYFCASSAGGNSNEKLFFGSGTQLSVL.